Sequencing of this TCR beta chain was carried out in a study of blood T cell repertoires in COVID-19. This table comes from immunoSEQ multiplex PCR, and its TCRdb copy is limited to in-frame clones, with some not included. Altogether 300,000 to 350,000 clones are present, 90% being singletons, with the ten largest covering under 1.1%. There are 15 residues in the CDR3. Germline assignment: CDR1 MNHEY and CDR2 SVGAGI. The J segment lost 3 bases and the V segment lost 4 bases, leaving 4 bases of the junction unmatched. The chain carries TRBV6-5 and TRBJ2-2; TRBD2 agrees at 8 bases. The source is a woman aged 35 to 49 with COVID-19, enrolled during active disease. The sequenced material came from peripheral blood. The CDR3 is CASSSPGGHTGELFF. The CDR3 DNA sequence: TGTGCCAGCAGTTCGCCGGGGGGGCACACCGGGGAGCTGTTTTTT.